This TCR beta chain stems from a study of vaccination and CD4 T cells after COVID-19. For the study at large: Post-diagnosis, post-COVID samples were collected after a median 101 days, ranging 35 to 161.

Treatment described: approximately nine-day PBMC culture with coronavirus spike peptide pools or control peptides (ViraFEST assay). Trimming removed 2 bases at V and 1 base at J, with 11 bases between. Germline CDR1 LNHDA, CDR2 SQIVND (reference sequence). There are 15 residues in the CDR3. The Oncomine TCR Beta short-read assay generated sequence data from the DNA of cultured CD4+ T cells. TCRdb fed the PCR reads into MiXCR, producing one record per CDR3 protein. In the table there are about 21,000 distinct CDR3 sequences, almost 50% of which are singletons. This clonotype was seen once. What it recognizes is unknown.

The sequenced material came from CD4+ T cells from blood, cultured in vitro. The chain has TRBV19 and TRBJ1-2; perhaps TRBD1 as D (6 bases). The clonotype was recovered from a human donor who had recovered from COVID-19. Here the CDR3 DNA reads TGTGCCAGTAGTATACCTGGGGGCGGTAACTATGGCTACACCTTC. This encodes CASSIPGGGNYGYTF. The entire variable domain, with the rest obtained from reference TRBV19 and TRBJ1-2, is as follows: DGGITQSPKYLFRKEGQNVTLSCEQNLNHDAMYWYRQDPGQGLRLIYYSQIVNDFQKGDIAEGYSVSREKKESFPLTVTSAQKNPTAFYLCASSIPGGGNYGYTFGSGTRLTVV.